This TCR beta chain comes out of a study of blood T cells in healthy people across ages. Using a J-beta primer mix together with a sample-barcoded 5' primer, a second PCR was run for roughly 6 to 12 cycles. One entry per CDR3 protein, called by TCRdb with MiXCR from the 5' RACE reads. The profile shows around 1,500,000 distinct CDR3 sequences, approximately 38% of them singletons. Study-wide results and limits: There were more naive CD4+ cells and higher diversity in long-lived donors than in aged donors.

The CDR3 extends over 16 amino acids. The germline V gene has CDR1 SGHDT and CDR2 YYEEEE. V dropped 0 bases and J dropped 1 base, with 11 bases sitting between them. This clonotype came up a few times. Its antigen is not known. Donor samples were obtained from healthy Caucasian individuals from Russia, aged 6 to 90. This sequence originates from a woman under 30 in good health. The chain is built from TRBV5-6 and TRBJ2-4; D gene unclear. Sequenced material: blood. The CDR3 DNA reads TGTGCCAGCAGCTTGGTGGACGGGCGGGCCAAAAACATTCAGTACTTC. It translates to CASSLVDGRAKNIQYF.